Shown below are 2 T cell receptor beta chains from a single sample sequenced in a study of cytomegalovirus exposure and HLA in healthy donors. PCR involved 60 Vbeta and 13 Jbeta primers. Clones were sequenced by immunoSEQ multiplex PCR, and TCRdb holds only the in-frame ones, with some missing. The data contain some 170,000 clones, around three quarters of them singletons. The material sequenced was PBMCs. Every receptor here comes from a man aged 30 to 39 in good health and CMV-seropositive.

This chain connects TRBV7-9 to TRBJ2-1; 8 nucleotides match TRBD1. V shed 4 bases, J shed 6 bases, and the junction held 5 bases outside the gene matches. The length of the CDR3 is 14 residues. The germline CDR1 and CDR2 sequences are SEHNR and FQNEAQ (reference sequence). In DNA, the CDR3 is TGTGCCAGCAGCTCGACAGGGGCGGTCAATGAGCAGTTCTTC. Its translation: CASSSTGAVNEQFF.

This clone turned up a few times. This rearrangement joins TRBV25-1 to TRBJ1-4; D not certain. The CDR3 runs to 16 residues. Trimming stripped 2 bases from V and 6 bases from J, with 16 bases between. Germline V lookup: CDR1 MGHDK, CDR2 SYGVNS. The CDR3 region has the DNA TGTGCCAGCAGTGAAGCCCCAGGCAGCCCCCATGAAAAACTGTTTTTT. Residues: CASSEAPGSPHEKLFF. Full variable domain (remainder filled in from reference TRBV25-1 and TRBJ1-4): EADIYQTPRYLVIGTGKKITLECSQTMGHDKMYWYQQDPGMELHLIHYSYGVNSTEKGDLSSESTVSRIRTEHFPLTLESARPSHTSQYLCASSEAPGSPHEKLFFGSGTQLSVL.